This entry is about one T cell receptor (beta chain). The CDR3 sequence is 14 residues long. V shed 5 bases, J shed 5 bases, and the junction held 7 bases outside the gene matches. In germline, CDR1 is SGHNT, CDR2 YENEEA. These data are taken from a study of T-cell memory formation after mild COVID-19. TCRdb re-called the 5' RACE reads with MiXCR, one entry per CDR3 protein. The sample shows 190,000 or so distinct CDR3 sequences, about a fifth of them seen only once. The chain has TRBV11-3 and TRBJ2-7; 9 bases line up with TRBD1. The specimen was PBMCs or a T cell subset sorted from them (not recorded which). The receptor's source is an adult woman who had mild COVID-19 (a few samples of this study predate the infection). Cell type and time point are not known. The chain's CDR3 is CASSTGTGFHEQYF. CDR3 in DNA: TGTGCCAGCAGCACCGGGACAGGGTTCCACGAGCAGTACTTC.